These 17 T cell receptor beta chains came from one sample sequenced in a study of blood T cell repertoires in COVID-19. Profiled with immunoSEQ multiplex PCR; TCRdb holds only in-frame clones, not every one. The sample has roughly 500,000 clones; roughly 89% are singletons. Sequenced: peripheral blood. The receptors shown here come from a man between 18 and 29 years old with COVID-19, enrolled during active disease.

The CDR3 region is CASSNRVDNYGYTF. CDR3 nucleotides: TGTGCCAGCAGCAACAGGGTCGATAACTATGGCTACACCTTC. The chain carries TRBV6-5 and TRBJ1-2, with a weak D call TRBD1 (6 bases). The CDR3 is made up of 14 amino acids. The V and J ends lost 6 bases and 1 base respectively, with 12 bases between them. Germline-derived CDR1 and CDR2 are MNHEY and SVGAGI.

The chain uses TRBV19 and TRBJ2-3, with TRBD2 matching 8 bases. CDR1 and CDR2 (germline): LNHDA, SQIVND (reference sequence). The CDR3 is 15 residues long. The V gene end was trimmed by 2 bases and the J gene end by 2 bases; junction bases not matched to a gene: 3. CDR3 nucleotide sequence: TGTGCCAGTAGTATAACTAGCGGCTTCACAGATACGCAGTATTTT. This gives the protein CASSITSGFTDTQYF.

This clone was counted a few times. This chain joins TRBV11-3 and TRBJ2-7; 8 bases align to TRBD2. The CDR3 length is 16 residues. Germline CDR1 reads SGHNT; CDR2 reads YENEEA. J gave up 0 bases and V 1 base, and 5 bases lay outside the gene matches. The CDR3 loop reads CASSLVASGFSYEQYF. CDR3 DNA: TGTGCCAGCAGCTTAGTTGCTAGCGGGTTCTCCTACGAGCAGTACTTC.

The chain combines TRBV7-9 with TRBJ2-3; a weak D match, TRBD1 (5 bases). The V and J ends lost 5 bases and 0 bases respectively, with 12 bases between them. Germline CDR1 SEHNR, CDR2 FQNEAQ (reference sequence). The CDR3 extends over 15 amino acids. Here the CDR3 DNA reads TGTGCCAGCAGCGTACTACAGGATAGCACAGATACGCAGTATTTT. Protein sequence: CASSVLQDSTDTQYF.

Remarks on this clone: Other DNA sequences from this sample encode an identical CDR3 as well. This chain uses TRBV7-6 with TRBJ2-1, with a weak D call TRBD2 (6 bases). The V end was cut by 4 bases, the J end by 3 bases, with 7 bases between. Germline V gives CDR1 SGHVS, CDR2 FNYEAQ. This CDR3 comprises 13 residues. Here the CDR3 reads CASSSGVYNEQFF. CDR3 bases: TGTGCCAGCAGCTCGGGAGTCTACAATGAGCAGTTCTTC. The variable domain in full, completed from reference TRBV7-6 and TRBJ2-1, reads GAGVSQSPRYKVTKRGQDVALRCDPISGHVSLYWYRQALGQGPEFLTYFNYEAQQDKSGLPNDRFSAERPEGSISTLTIQRTEQRDSAMYRCASSSGVYNEQFFGPGTRLTVL.

The chain recombines TRBV4-1 with TRBJ2-2; no clear D. Germline values: CDR1 MGHRA, CDR2 YSYEKL. With 0 bases removed from V and 6 bases from J, the gap between germline ends came to 11 bases. The CDR3 spans 15 residues. CDR3 sequence: CASSQDSRISGELFF. The CDR3 nucleotides are TGCGCCAGCAGCCAAGACTCCAGGATATCCGGGGAGCTGTTTTTT.

The rearrangement uses TRBV6-5 and TRBJ1-4; D gene ambiguous. Germline lookup yields CDR1 MNHEY and CDR2 SVGAGI. Trimming cost V 5 bases and J 7 bases, with 11 bases left between them. The CDR3 has 13 amino acids. The CDR3 DNA is TGTGCCAGCAGTCAAATGGCACGTGAAAAACTGTTTTTT. Translated, it gives CASSQMAREKLFF.

The chain combines TRBV2 with TRBJ1-3; TRBD1 is a possible D gene (5 bases). Trimming removed 6 bases at V and 1 base at J, with 7 bases between. CDR1 and CDR2 (germline): SNHLY, FYNNEI. The CDR3 consists of 13 residues. CDR3 in DNA: TGTGCCAGCAGCCAGGGTTCTGGAAACACCATATATTTT. The encoded protein is CASSQGSGNTIYF.

This clone was seen a few times. The chain couples TRBV5-4 to TRBJ2-5, with D tentatively TRBD1 (5 bases). V lost 4 bases and J 1 base, leaving 11 bases between the germline ends. Per the germline V gene, CDR1 is SGHNT and CDR2 is YYREEE (reference sequence). This CDR3 has 14 residues. The CDR3 nucleotides are TGTGCCAGCAGCGCTACCGACAGCCAAGAGACCCAGTACTTC. Translated: CASSATDSQETQYF.

J is TRBJ2-7 and V is TRBV19; 12 bases fit TRBD1. The J segment lost 6 bases and the V segment lost 1 base, leaving 4 bases of the junction unmatched. Looked up from germline, CDR1 is LNHDA and CDR2 is SQIVND (reference sequence). The CDR3 length is 15 residues. The chain's CDR3 is CASSIVGTGGREQYF. CDR3 DNA: TGTGCCAGTAGTATAGTTGGGACAGGGGGCCGCGAGCAGTACTTC.

This chain links TRBV19 with TRBJ1-5; no firm D call. The CDR3 covers 13 residues. V gave up 6 bases and J gave up 6 bases, with 12 bases separating them. The germline V gene has CDR1 LNHDA and CDR2 SQIVND (reference sequence). The DNA of the CDR3 is TGTGCCAGTAGATTAAGTCGGGTTCAGCCCCAGCATTTT. Translating gives CASRLSRVQPQHF. Variable domain in full (rest from reference TRBV19 and TRBJ1-5): DGGITQSPKYLFRKEGQNVTLSCEQNLNHDAMYWYRQDPGQGLRLIYYSQIVNDFQKGDIAEGYSVSREKKESFPLTVTSAQKNPTAFYLCASRLSRVQPQHFGDGTRLSIL.

V and J are TRBV19 and TRBJ1-2, with a weak D call TRBD1 (6 bases). From germline, CDR1 is LNHDA and CDR2 SQIVND (reference sequence). The CDR3 runs 14 residues. Between the trimmed V and J ends, which lost 7 bases and 2 bases, there was a span of 14 bases. Here the CDR3 reads CASIGRGENYGYTF. The CDR3, as DNA: TGTGCCAGTATCGGCAGGGGCGAAAACTATGGCTACACCTTC.

This sequence joins TRBV29-1 and TRBJ2-7; the match to TRBD2 covers 7 bases. J lost 3 bases, V lost 7 bases, and 18 bases had no gene match. Germline lookup yields CDR1 SQVTM and CDR2 ANQGSEA. The CDR3 consists of 16 residues. CDR3 coding DNA: TGCAGCGCAAGAGCGGGGAGGCGGTCTATGGGCTACGAGCAGTACTTC. Amino acids: CSARAGRRSMGYEQYF.

This chain links TRBV2 with TRBJ2-7, with D maybe TRBD1 (5 bases). Trimming removed 7 bases from V and 3 bases from J, with 10 bases in between. This CDR3 spans 12 amino acids. Germline V gene sequence: CDR1 SNHLY, CDR2 FYNNEI. In DNA form, the CDR3 reads TGTGCCAGCACAGGGCCGTACTACGAGCAGTACTTC. Residues: CASTGPYYEQYF. Full variable domain (remainder filled in from reference TRBV2 and TRBJ2-7): EPEVTQTPSHQVTQMGQEVILRCVPISNHLYFYWYRQILGQKVEFLVSFYNNEISEKSEIFDDQFSVERPDGSNFTLKIRSTKLEDSAMYFCASTGPYYEQYFGPGTRLTVT.

The chain combines TRBV7-6 with TRBJ2-7; TRBD2 matches 8 bases. Germline CDR1 and CDR2: SGHVS and FNYEAQ. The CDR3 sequence is 13 residues long. The junction had 1 base not matched to a gene; V was cut back by 4 bases and J by 2 bases. In DNA form, the CDR3 reads TGTGCCAGCAGCTCGGGACTAGCCTACGAGCAGTACTTC. It is translated as CASSSGLAYEQYF.

The rearrangement uses TRBV23-1 and TRBJ2-1, with 9 bases identical to TRBD2. TRBV23-1 is an ORF, with its function uncertain. The length of the CDR3 is 14 residues. Trimming took 0 bases from V and 11 from J; bases not matched to a gene: 5. The CDR3 sequence: CASSQSASGDKQFF. The CDR3 DNA reads as TGCGCCAGCAGTCAATCGGCTAGCGGGGACAAGCAGTTCTTC.

The chain is built from TRBV29-1 and TRBJ1-2; 10 bases line up with TRBD1. The germline V gene encodes CDR1 SQVTM and CDR2 ANQGSEA. V dropped 7 bases and J dropped 7; count of bases not matched to a gene: 6. There are 12 residues in the CDR3. The CDR3 reads CSAWDRGGGYTF. CDR3 nucleotide sequence: TGCAGCGCTTGGGACAGGGGAGGTGGCTACACCTTC.